The 8 T cell receptor beta chains given below trace back to one sample, sequenced in a study of T cell responses to AZD1222 COVID-19 vaccine. This table comes from immunoSEQ multiplex PCR, and its TCRdb copy is limited to in-frame clones, with some not included. The sample includes 160,000 or so clones, around 94% of them seen just once. This sample comprised peripheral blood, obtained 28 days after the second AZD1222 dose. The receptors were gathered from an adult who received the AZD1222 COVID-19 vaccine.

The V call is TRBV7-2, the J call TRBJ2-7; D uncertain. V dropped 3 bases and J dropped 5 bases, with 11 bases sitting between them. CDR1 is SGHTA and CDR2 is FQGNSA in the germline V gene. The CDR3 extends over 13 amino acids. CDR3 DNA sequence: TGTGCCAGCAGCTTGGTCGCTTGGGACGAGCAGTACTTC. This gives the protein CASSLVAWDEQYF.

This chain connects TRBV6-5 to TRBJ2-3; no firm D call. CDR3 length: 14 amino acids. Germline lookup yields CDR1 MNHEY and CDR2 SVGAGI. V lost 8 bases to trimming and J lost 2 bases, with 14 bases between them. The CDR3 DNA follows: TGTGCCAGCGGGCCAGGAAGAGACACAGATACGCAGTATTTT. Amino acids: CASGPGRDTDTQYF.

The chain combines TRBV11-2 with TRBJ2-1; weak D call: TRBD1 (7 bases). The germline V gene has CDR1 SGHAT and CDR2 FQNNGV. The length of the CDR3 is 15 residues. Trimming stripped 5 bases from V and 2 bases from J, with 13 bases between. The DNA for the CDR3 is TGTGCCAGCAGCACTCAGGGGGGTGCCTACAATGAGCAGTTCTTC. It yields the protein CASSTQGGAYNEQFF.

The genes are TRBV11-2 and TRBJ2-7; TRBD2 aligns across 8 bases. The CDR3 runs 15 residues. The germline CDR1 and CDR2 sequences are SGHAT and FQNNGV. Trimming took 0 bases from V and 1 from J; bases not matched to a gene: 2. The DNA of the CDR3 is TGTGCCAGCAGCTTAGAAGGCGGGAGGTCCTACGAGCAGTACTTC. Encoded protein: CASSLEGGRSYEQYF.

This clone is a singleton in its sample. The rearrangement links TRBV15 to TRBJ1-2, with D possibly being TRBD1 (5 bases). The germline V gene has CDR1 LNHNV and CDR2 YYDKDF (reference sequence). V lost 3 bases to trimming and J lost 9 bases, with 23 bases between them. The length of the CDR3 is 16 residues. The CDR3 protein is CATSRGPGGDGWSYTF. In DNA form, the CDR3 reads TGTGCCACCAGCAGGGGCCCTGGCGGGGACGGGTGGAGCTACACCTTC.

J is TRBJ1-1 and V is TRBV5-1, with TRBD1 matching over 8 bases. Germline lookup yields CDR1 SGHRS and CDR2 YFSETQ. V was pared by 4 bases and J by 0 bases, with 8 bases of the junction left unmatched. This CDR3 spans 16 amino acids. The DNA of the CDR3 is TGCGCCAGCAGCGAAGGGACAGGAGGGATGAACACTGAAGCTTTCTTT. Translating it yields CASSEGTGGMNTEAFF.

The chain joins TRBV6-5 to TRBJ1-1; perhaps TRBD1 as D (6 bases). CDR3 length: 14 amino acids. CDR1 is MNHEY and CDR2 is SVGAGI in the germline V gene. Trimming left V 4 bases short and J 5 bases short, with 14 bases between. CDR3 residues: CASSLNREATEAFF. The CDR3 region has the DNA TGTGCCAGCAGTTTAAACAGGGAGGCAACTGAAGCTTTCTTT.

The chain carries TRBV30 and TRBJ1-6; 9 bases are a match to TRBD1. The CDR3 covers 16 residues. V shed 3 bases and J 0 bases; nucleotides not matched to a gene: 3. From germline, CDR1 is GTSNPN and CDR2 SVGIG (reference sequence). CDR3: CAWRGQGGSYNSPLHF. CDR3 DNA sequence: TGTGCCTGGAGGGGACAGGGAGGCTCCTATAATTCACCCCTCCACTTT. Using reference TRBV30 and TRBJ1-6 for the parts outside the CDR3, the full variable domain is SQTIHQWPATLVQPVGSPLSLECTVEGTSNPNLYWYRQAAGRGLQLLFYSVGIGQISSEVPQNLSASRPQDRQFILSSKKLLLSDSGFYLCAWRGQGGSYNSPLHFGNGTRLTVT.